This TCR beta chain derives from a study of PD-L1 blockade in urothelial cancer. Germline lookup yields CDR1 SGHNT and CDR2 YENEEA. Between the trimmed V and J ends, which lost 5 bases and 6 bases, there was a span of 14 bases. This CDR3 has 13 residues. Only in-frame clones appear in the TCRdb table, and some are missing; sequencing was by immunoSEQ multiplex PCR. The sample consists of 30,000 or so clones, roughly nine tenths of them appearing once. The time point denotes: peripheral blood 6 weeks after treatment start. Sequences were derived from PBMCs, sampled around atezolizumab (anti-PD-L1) treatment. J is TRBJ2-7 and V is TRBV11-3; D might be TRBD1 (5 bases). This TCR came from a man older than 75 with urothelial cancer. The CDR3 DNA follows: TGTGCCAGCAGCACCTCGACAGACGCCGAGCAGTACTTC. It encodes CASSTSTDAEQYF.